This T cell receptor (beta chain) is from a study of blood T cell repertoires in COVID-19 (dated by TCRdb to between 2020 and 2021). With regard to the full study: Collaborator samples came from the United States, Italy and Spain and covered acute and convalescent phases of COVID-19. Sample metadata almost always included a de-identified subject ID, COVID-19 status, age in years and sex. The dataset comprised deeply sampled blood TCRbeta repertoires from subjects exposed to, actively infected with, or recovered from COVID-19. Samples were obtained from the ongoing ImmuneRACE study (first 160 participants) and from 1,254 subjects provided by 6 global collaborators. The prospective study material was composed of cDNA or gDNA derived from T cells, B-cell-depleted T cells, or PBMCs. Where available, HLA class I and class II types were obtained from metadata supplied by the sample provider rather than from assay-based typing. The repertoires were released in a freely available public database intended as a resource for research on the immune response to SARS-CoV-2. What the research found in general, with its limitations: The amount of clinical and demographic metadata varied by source and participant and was provided uncurated.

Participants in the prospective study were enrolled through a virtual design, were aged 18 to 89 years, and lived in 24 United States geographic areas. To assign participants to cohorts, the prospective study relied on clinical history that participants themselves reported in a screening survey and a study questionnaire. ImmuneRACE Cohort 3 recovered participants were defined by two consecutive negative NP/OP PCR tests, healthcare professional clearance, or symptom resolution. Each participant in the prospective study had whole blood, serum and a nasopharyngeal or oropharyngeal swab collected by mobile phlebotomists. Prospective study participants could optionally give additional blood draws and questionnaires over a roughly 2-month period. Before DNA extraction, blood samples from the prospective study were shipped at room temperature or frozen. TCRbeta CDR3 regions were amplified from genomic DNA by means of the immunoSEQ Assay, a bias-controlled multiplex PCR. The original methods were these. Within the assay, amplification of reference gene primers was used to estimate how many nucleated cells each sample contained. Sequence reads were collapsed and filtered to measure the absolute abundance of every unique TCRbeta CDR3 rearrangement. For each sample, productive Simpson clonality was calculated as the square root of Simpson's diversity index over productive rearrangements. TCRdb stores this immuneACCESS table with in-frame sequences only. Part of the clones is absent; in the studies checked, under half of the shortfall reflects unresolved V genes, and no reason is known for the rest. V and J calls and clone size are as listed in that table; D and trimming were resolved from the DNA. Counted in this sample were about 380,000 clones; more than 75% of them appeared once. Of the sample, 1% to 1.5% is held by the ten largest clones.

Per the germline V gene, MGHRA is the CDR1 and YSYEKL is the CDR2. From cysteine to phenylalanine, the CDR3 is 13 amino acids long. Of all the DNA, just the CDR3 is kept, 39 bases in frame from base 1. Germline trimming: 7 bases from V, 4 bases from J; junction bases outside gene matches: 3. Concerning this clone: Its cognate antigen has yet to be identified. No much larger clone is present one base from it, and per-base qualities are unavailable.

Sequencing input: PBMCs or T cells enriched from blood (not recorded which). The V and J genes are TRBV4-1 and TRBJ2-5, and 10 junction bases match TRBD2. The sequence was obtained from a man in his thirties or forties who had recovered from COVID-19. For the CDR3, the sequence is CASKPSGGETQYF. The nucleotide sequence is TGCGCCAGCAAGCCTAGCGGGGGAGAGACCCAGTACTTC.